These 10 T cell receptor beta chains originate from one sample sequenced in a study of glioma-infiltrating T cells after dendritic cell vaccination. Some clones are missing from TCRdb's copy, which holds only in-frame ones; the method was immunoSEQ multiplex PCR. In the table there are some 58,000 clones, 85% to 90% of which are singletons. Stated time point: after dendritic cell vaccination, including at tumor progression/relapse. This specimen was blood, taken after dendritic cell vaccination. All receptors derive from a human donor with glioblastoma.

The chain carries TRBV6-5 and TRBJ2-1, with a weak D call TRBD2 (5 bases). CDR1 is MNHEY and CDR2 is SVGAGI in the germline V gene. V was pared by 0 bases and J by 4 bases, with 7 bases between. This CDR3 region has 14 residues. Here the CDR3 reads CASSYSLAYNEQFF. In nucleotides, the CDR3 is TGTGCCAGCAGTTACTCCCTAGCTTACAATGAGCAGTTCTTC.

V and J are TRBV11-2 and TRBJ2-1; D is ambiguous. V was clipped by 4 bases and J by 5 bases, with 9 bases between them. The CDR3 covers 13 residues. The germline V gene encodes CDR1 SGHAT and CDR2 FQNNGV. CDR3 region: CASSSWQDNEQFF. In DNA, the CDR3 is TGTGCCAGCAGCTCCTGGCAGGACAATGAGCAGTTCTTC.

This rearrangement joins TRBV9 to TRBJ2-1; 10 bases line up with TRBD2. The CDR3 runs to 17 residues. J was trimmed by 1 base and V by 4 bases; bases with no gene match: 8. Germline CDR1 SGDLS, CDR2 YYNGEE. This chain's CDR3 is CASSPVAGGFSYNEQFF. The CDR3 nucleotides read TGTGCCAGCAGCCCCGTAGCGGGGGGTTTTTCCTACAATGAGCAGTTCTTC.

This clone was counted a few times. This chain links TRBV21-1 with TRBJ1-6. TRBV21-1 is classified as a pseudogene. The CDR3 sequence is 14 residues long. CDR3 nucleotides: TGTGCCAGCAGCAACATAAAGAGCTATTCACCCCTCCACTTT. Protein product: CASSNIKSYSPLHF.

About this clone itself: One end of the junction does not line up with germline, which may come from a read error. This same CDR3 is encoded by further DNA sequences in the sample. The chain couples TRBV10-3 to TRBJ1-6; 8 nucleotides line up with TRBD1. CDR1 ENHRY and CDR2 SYGVKD come from the germline V gene. The CDR3 is 13 amino acids. In DNA, the CDR3 is TGTGCCATCAGGGACAGGGCGGATTCCCCCCTCCACTTT. It specifies CAIRDRADSPLHF.

This clone was counted a few times. The chain is built from TRBV5-5 and TRBJ1-1; D is unresolved. The CDR3 extends over 15 amino acids. With 1 base removed from V and 5 bases from J, the gap between germline ends came to 15 bases. Per the germline V gene, CDR1 is SGHKS and CDR2 is YYEKEE (reference sequence). The CDR3 spells CASSLNLPPTTEAFF. CDR3 nucleotides: TGTGCCAGCAGCTTGAATCTACCCCCAACTACTGAAGCTTTCTTT.

This rearrangement joins TRBV12-5 to TRBJ1-1, with a weak D call TRBD1 (5 bases). The CDR3 spans 14 residues. Trimming removed 7 bases at V and 4 bases at J, with 16 bases between. Germline values: CDR1 LGHNT, CDR2 FRNRAP. The DNA of the CDR3 is TGTGCTAGTGCCAAATCTGGGGGAGGCACTGAAGCTTTCTTT. Protein: CASAKSGGGTEAFF. Full variable domain (remainder filled in from reference TRBV12-5 and TRBJ1-1): DARVTQTPRHKVTEMGQEVTMRCQPILGHNTVFWYRQTMMQGLELLAYFRNRAPLDDSGMPKDRFSAEMPDATLATLKIQPSEPRDSAVYFCASAKSGGGTEAFFGQGTRLTVV.

For the CDR3, the DNA is TGTGCCATCAGACACAGGGTCTCCGGGGAGCTGTTTTTT. Translated: CAIRHRVSGELFF. The chain is built from TRBV10-3 and TRBJ2-2; possible D gene TRBD1, 6 bases. CDR1 and CDR2 from the germline V gene are ENHRY and SYGVKD. The CDR3 extends over 13 amino acids. V was cut by 6 bases and J by 6 bases, with 11 bases left in between.

The gene calls are TRBV9 and TRBJ2-5; 7 positions agree with TRBD1. The CDR3 contains 16 residues. The ends lost 3 bases at V and 4 bases at J; junction bases unmatched: 12. Germline V gene lookup returns CDR1 SGDLS and CDR2 YYNGEE. DNA of the CDR3: TGTGCCAGCAGCGAAGGGGGCAGGGCTCTAGGAGAGACCCAGTACTTC. As protein: CASSEGGRALGETQYF. Supplemented by reference TRBV9 and TRBJ2-5, the full variable domain reads DSGVTQTPKHLITATGQRVTLRCSPRSGDLSVYWYQQSLDQGLQFLIQYYNGEERAKGNILERFSAQQFPDLHSELNLSSLELGDSALYFCASSEGGRALGETQYFGPGTRLLVL.

The V and J genes are TRBV30 and TRBJ1-6; D is ambiguous. CDR1 GTSNPN and CDR2 SVGIG come from the germline V gene (reference sequence). The ends were cut back, 0 bases at V and 9 bases at J, with 9 bases in the middle. CDR3 length: 13 residues. CDR3 in DNA: TGTGCCTGGAGTGTACAGATTGGTTCACCCCTCCACTTT. It codes for CAWSVQIGSPLHF.